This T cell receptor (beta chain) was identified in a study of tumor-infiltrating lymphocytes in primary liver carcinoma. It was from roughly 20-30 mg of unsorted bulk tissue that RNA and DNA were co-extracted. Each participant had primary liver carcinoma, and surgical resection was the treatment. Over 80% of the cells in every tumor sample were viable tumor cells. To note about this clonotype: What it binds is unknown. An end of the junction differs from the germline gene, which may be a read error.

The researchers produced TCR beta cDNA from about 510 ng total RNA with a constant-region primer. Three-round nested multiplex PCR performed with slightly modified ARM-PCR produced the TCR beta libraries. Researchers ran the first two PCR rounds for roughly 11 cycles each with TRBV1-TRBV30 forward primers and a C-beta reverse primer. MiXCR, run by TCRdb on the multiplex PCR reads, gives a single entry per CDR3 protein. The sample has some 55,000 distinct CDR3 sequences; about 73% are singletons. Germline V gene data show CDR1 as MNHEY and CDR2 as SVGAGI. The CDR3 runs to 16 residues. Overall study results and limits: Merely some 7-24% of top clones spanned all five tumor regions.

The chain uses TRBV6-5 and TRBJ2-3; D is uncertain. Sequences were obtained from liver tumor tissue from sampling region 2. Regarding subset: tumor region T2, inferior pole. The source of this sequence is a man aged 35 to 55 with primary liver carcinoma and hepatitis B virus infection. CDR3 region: CASCYLYGSRADTQYF. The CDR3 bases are TGTGCCAGCTGTTACCTCTACGGCAGCCGCGCAGATACGCAGTATTTT.